These 27 T cell receptor beta chains share one sample of origin, sequenced in a study of cytotoxic CD8 clonotypes in ibrutinib-treated CLL. TCRdb's table, derived via immunoSEQ multiplex PCR, lists solely in-frame clones and lacks some. Among approximately 100,000 clones, approximately 71% were seen once, and the ten largest hold 20% to 25%. The sequences come from PBMCs, collected after 24 months of ibrutinib treatment. These receptors came from a human donor with chronic lymphocytic leukemia.

The chain uses TRBV5-4 and TRBJ2-5; TRBD2 matches at 11 bases. Losses at the gene ends were 10 bases for V and 5 bases for J; bases not matched to a gene: 10. Germline V gene lookup returns CDR1 SGHNT and CDR2 YYREEE (reference sequence). The CDR3 length is 14 residues. The chain's CDR3 is CAGSGLAGGETQYF. Written as DNA, the CDR3 is TGTGCCGGCTCGGGGCTAGCGGGAGGTGAGACCCAGTACTTC.

V and J are TRBV6-1 and TRBJ1-1; unclear D gene. Germline lookup yields CDR1 MNHNS and CDR2 SASEGT. This CDR3 is 14 amino acids long. Trimming cost V 7 bases and J 3 bases, with 15 bases left between them. CDR3 sequence (DNA): TGTGCCAGCATTTGGGAGGCGAGTTACACTGAAGCTTTCTTT. Protein: CASIWEASYTEAFF.

This chain uses TRBV9 with TRBJ1-5, with TRBD1 identical over 9 bases. V was pared by 0 bases and J by 5 bases, with 0 bases of the junction left unmatched. This CDR3 contains 14 residues. Germline V gene sequence: CDR1 SGDLS, CDR2 YYNGEE. The CDR3 loop reads CASSVGTGDQPQHF. CDR3 bases: TGTGCCAGCAGCGTAGGGACAGGGGATCAGCCCCAGCATTTT.

The chain recombines TRBV15 with TRBJ1-3, with D unresolved. The V end lost 0 bases, the J end lost 1 base, and 7 bases lay between the germline ends. CDR1 is LNHNV and CDR2 is YYDKDF in the germline V gene (reference sequence). The CDR3 extends over 15 amino acids. CDR3 sequence reads: CATSRDSSSGNTIYF. In nucleotides, the CDR3 is TGTGCCACCAGCAGAGATTCCTCTTCTGGAAACACCATATATTTT.

The V and J genes are TRBV19 and TRBJ2-7; no reliable D call. CDR3 size: 12 residues. Germline V CDR1 and CDR2: LNHDA, SQIVND (reference sequence). The V end was cut by 5 bases, the J end by 12 bases, with 17 bases between. CDR3 sequence (DNA): TGTGCCAGTAGTCCCCCTCTGAAGTCGCCGTACTTC. This gives the protein CASSPPLKSPYF.

The chain recombines TRBV4-3 with TRBJ2-1; D may be TRBD2 (6 bases). The CDR3 consists of 16 residues. The V end was cut by 1 base, the J end by 2 bases, with 12 bases between. Germline lookup yields CDR1 LGHNA and CDR2 YSLEER. CDR3 in amino acids: CASSQVRLGAYNEQFF. Written as DNA, the CDR3 is TGCGCCAGCAGCCAAGTTCGACTAGGAGCCTACAATGAGCAGTTCTTC.

The rearrangement uses TRBV18 and TRBJ2-1, with a possible D match to TRBD2 (6 bases). Germline V gene sequence: CDR1 KGHSH, CDR2 LQKENI. The CDR3 loop spans 15 amino acids. The V gene lost 4 bases and the J gene lost 0 bases, with 10 bases spanning the gap. CDR3 nucleotides: TGTGCCAGCTCACTGGGACTTAGCTCCTACAATGAGCAGTTCTTC. It yields the protein CASSLGLSSYNEQFF.

On this clone: The sample contains more than one DNA sequence encoding this CDR3. This chain links TRBV18 with TRBJ1-4, with D unclear. V was trimmed by 1 base and J by 6 bases, leaving 3 bases between them. The CDR3 runs 12 residues. Germline V gene data show CDR1 as KGHSH and CDR2 as LQKENI. The chain's CDR3 is CASSPQDEKLFF. The CDR3 DNA follows: TGTGCCAGCTCACCACAAGATGAAAAACTGTTTTTT.

The CDR3 reads CASSGLARNTGELFF. The CDR3 DNA reads TGTGCCAGCTCTGGACTAGCTCGAAACACCGGGGAGCTGTTTTTT. V is TRBV2 and J is TRBJ2-2; 8 bases line up with TRBD2. Germline loops: CDR1 SNHLY, CDR2 FYNNEI. There are 15 residues in the CDR3. With V trimmed by 8 bases and J by 2 bases, 7 bases remained unmatched.

The chain recombines TRBV19 with TRBJ2-7, with 9 bases lining up with TRBD2. Germline trimming cut 3 bases from V and 0 bases from J; bases unmatched to any gene: 9. The CDR3 runs to 17 residues. Germline loops: CDR1 LNHDA, CDR2 SQIVND (reference sequence). The CDR3 DNA is TGTGCCAGTAGTATCGAAGCGGGGGGAGCGAGCTCCTACGAGCAGTACTTC. Protein: CASSIEAGGASSYEQYF.

The rearrangement joins TRBV2 to TRBJ1-5, with D maybe TRBD1 (6 bases). The germline CDR1 and CDR2 sequences are SNHLY and FYNNEI. V dropped 7 bases and J dropped 7 bases, with 20 bases sitting between them. CDR3 length: 15 residues. The chain's CDR3 is CASTQTGGRMQPQHF. The CDR3 DNA reads as TGTGCCAGCACTCAGACAGGAGGAAGGATGCAGCCCCAGCATTTT.

V gene TRBV7-9 combines with J gene TRBJ2-2, with TRBD1 identical over 8 bases. The length of the CDR3 is 15 residues. In germline, CDR1 is SEHNR, CDR2 FQNEAQ (reference sequence). The J segment lost 3 bases and the V segment lost 7 bases, leaving 7 bases of the junction unmatched. The CDR3 DNA reads TGTGCCAGCAATAACAGGGGGTGGGACACCGGGGAGCTGTTTTTT. Protein: CASNNRGWDTGELFF.

In this sample, this clone turned up once. The chain has TRBV29-1 and TRBJ1-3; D perhaps matches TRBD1 (5 bases). This CDR3 contains 14 residues. V lost 0 bases to trimming and J lost 4 bases, with 10 bases between them. Germline-derived CDR1 and CDR2 are SQVTM and ANQGSEA. The CDR3 loop is CSVEDRTRGNTIYF. The CDR3 region has the DNA TGCAGCGTTGAAGATCGGACAAGGGGAAACACCATATATTTT.

The chain recombines TRBV5-8 with TRBJ1-5, with D hard to call. There are 14 residues in the CDR3. Trimming stripped 3 bases from V and 2 bases from J, with 9 bases between. CDR1 is SGHTS, CDR2 YDEGEE, per germline. CDR3 region: CASSSRTGNQPQHF. Here the CDR3 DNA reads TGTGCCAGCAGCTCTCGGACCGGCAATCAGCCCCAGCATTTT.

The rearrangement links TRBV27 to TRBJ2-4; D remains ambiguous. The length of the CDR3 is 13 residues. V lost 6 bases, J lost 1 base, and 7 bases lay in between. Germline V gene data show CDR1 as MNHEY and CDR2 as SMNVEV (reference sequence). The CDR3, as DNA: TGTGCCAGCAGCCCCTCCGCCAAAAACATTCAGTACTTC. The encoded protein is CASSPSAKNIQYF.

The genes are TRBV6-4 and TRBJ2-5; tentatively, D is TRBD1 (8 bases). Looked up from germline, CDR1 is MRHNA and CDR2 is SNTAGT. The V gene lost 3 bases and the J gene lost 7 bases, with 12 bases spanning the gap. The CDR3 extends over 13 amino acids. The chain's CDR3 is CASSENRGGTQYF. The CDR3, as DNA: TGTGCCAGCAGTGAGAACAGGGGGGGGACCCAGTACTTC.

This clone was detected once. V is TRBV7-3 and J is TRBJ2-3; TRBD2 matches 8 bases. The CDR3 extends over 16 amino acids. The trim removed 2 bases at V and 1 base at J, leaving 5 bases unmatched. Germline lookup yields CDR1 SGHTA and CDR2 FQGTGA. CDR3 nucleotides: TGTGCCAGCAGCTTATGGGGAGCGGGAGGCACAGATACGCAGTATTTT. Amino acids: CASSLWGAGGTDTQYF.

The rearrangement links TRBV19 to TRBJ1-5; D is unresolved. Trimming took off 5 bases at V and 6 bases at J, with 17 bases between the two ends. The length of the CDR3 is 15 residues. Germline V gene lookup returns CDR1 LNHDA and CDR2 SQIVND (reference sequence). The CDR3 spells CASSPTPNTGQPQHF. The CDR3 nucleotides are TGTGCCAGTAGTCCAACGCCCAACACGGGTCAGCCCCAGCATTTT. Combining the CDR3 with reference TRBV19 and TRBJ1-5 gives the whole variable domain DGGITQSPKYLFRKEGQNVTLSCEQNLNHDAMYWYRQDPGQGLRLIYYSQIVNDFQKGDIAEGYSVSREKKESFPLTVTSAQKNPTAFYLCASSPTPNTGQPQHFGDGTRLSIL.

This clone was found once. CDR3 coding DNA: TGCGCCAGCAGGAGGGACAACTCTGGAAACACCATATATTTT. It yields the protein CASRRDNSGNTIYF. This chain links TRBV5-1 with TRBJ1-3, with D perhaps matching TRBD1 (6 bases). Germline CDR1 reads SGHRS; CDR2 reads YFSETQ. There are 14 residues in the CDR3. V lost 5 bases and J lost 0, with 9 bases in between.

The chain links TRBV27 to TRBJ2-5; TRBD1 aligns across 8 bases. The length of the CDR3 is 15 residues. CDR1 is MNHEY, CDR2 SMNVEV, per germline (reference sequence). V lost 2 bases and J lost 5; bases outside the gene matches: 7. The CDR3 DNA is TGTGCCAGCAGTTTAAGGGGACAGGTGGGGGAGACCCAGTACTTC. This codes for CASSLRGQVGETQYF.

V usage is TRBV7-9 and J usage is TRBJ1-1; D unclear. The germline V gene encodes CDR1 SEHNR and CDR2 FQNEAQ (reference sequence). The CDR3 is made up of 13 amino acids. The V end lost 3 bases, the J end lost 3 bases, and 8 bases lay between the germline ends. The CDR3 loop reads CASSFISYTEAFF. The CDR3 bases are TGTGCCAGCAGCTTCATTTCGTACACTGAAGCTTTCTTT.

This chain's CDR3 is CAIGGLADLTDTQYF. The CDR3 DNA reads TGTGCCATCGGGGGACTAGCGGACTTAACAGATACGCAGTATTTT. This rearrangement joins TRBV10-3 to TRBJ2-3; 11 bases align to TRBD2. Germline V gene lookup returns CDR1 ENHRY and CDR2 SYGVKD. V lost 8 bases, J lost 3 bases, and 7 bases stayed unmatched. There are 15 residues in the CDR3.

The CDR3 coding sequence is TGTGCCAGCAGCCGAAGGGACAGGGTATCCTACGAGCAGTACTTC. This translates into CASSRRDRVSYEQYF. The J gene is TRBJ2-7, the V gene TRBV7-8; 9 nucleotides align to TRBD1. Germline values: CDR1 SGHVS, CDR2 FQNEAQ. V shed 5 bases, J shed 1 base, and the junction held 6 bases outside the gene matches. The CDR3 extends over 15 amino acids.

The chain is built from TRBV6-6 and TRBJ2-6; D is perhaps TRBD1 (6 bases). CDR3 length equals 15 residues. Germline-derived CDR1 and CDR2 are MNHNY and SVGAGI (reference sequence). Trimming stripped 4 bases from V and 2 bases from J, with 9 bases between. CDR3 nucleotide sequence: TGTGCCAGCAGTTCCGGACAGACTGGGGCCAACGTCCTGACTTTC. Its translation: CASSSGQTGANVLTF.

The rearrangement links TRBV15 to TRBJ1-5; 7 bases fit TRBD1. The junction had 11 bases not matched to a gene; V was cut back by 8 bases and J by 4 bases. Germline V CDR1 and CDR2: LNHNV, YYDKDF (reference sequence). CDR3 length: 15 residues. The CDR3 DNA reads as TGTGCCACCTCGACTTCGGGGACAGTAAATCAGCCCCAGCATTTT. Translated: CATSTSGTVNQPQHF. The full variable domain, in which reference TRBV15 and TRBJ1-5 provide the parts outside the CDR3, is DAMVIQNPRYQVTQFGKPVTLSCSQTLNHNVMYWYQQKSSQAPKLLFHYYDKDFNNEADTPDNFQSRRPNTSFCFLDIRSPGLGDTAMYLCATSTSGTVNQPQHFGDGTRLSIL.

The rearrangement joins TRBV6-1 to TRBJ2-7; 7 nucleotides align to TRBD1. The CDR3 totals 13 residues. V lost 8 bases, J lost 4 bases, and 8 bases stayed unmatched. Looked up from germline, CDR1 is MNHNS and CDR2 is SASEGT. The CDR3 loop reads CASVPGQIYEQYF. CDR3 sequence (DNA): TGTGCCAGCGTACCGGGACAGATTTACGAGCAGTACTTC.

This chain connects TRBV4-1 to TRBJ1-2; TRBD1 matches at 7 bases. With V trimmed by 1 base and J by 4 bases, 6 bases remained unmatched. Germline-derived CDR1 and CDR2 are MGHRA and YSYEKL. The CDR3 loop spans 15 amino acids. CDR3 DNA sequence: TGCGCCAGCAGCCAAGGGAGACAGGGCCCCTATGGCTACACCTTC. Translating it yields CASSQGRQGPYGYTF.